The rows below give T cell receptor beta chains drawn from one sample of a study of blood T cell repertoires in COVID-19. Profiling relied on immunoSEQ multiplex PCR, and the TCRdb table lists in-frame clones only, not all of them. Counted here are fewer than 350,000 clones, approximately 90% occurring once; the ten biggest clones make up approximately 4.1%. Sequenced sample: peripheral blood. All receptors come from a woman between 55 and 75 years old with COVID-19, enrolled during active disease. CDR3s include the opening cysteine and the closing phenylalanine or tryptophan. D genes are given only for firm matches. Not every row has a clone size; where given, it reads once, few, many or a size class.

v_call	clone_size	j_call	d_call	cdr3_aa	cdr3_nt
TRBV19	.	TRBJ1-5	TRBD1	CASSAIGTGNQPQHF	TGTGCCAGTAGTGCTATTGGGACAGGGAATCAGCCCCAGCATTTT
TRBV10-2	.	TRBJ1-1	.	CASSEQENTEAFF	TGCGCCAGCAGTGAACAGGAGAACACTGAAGCTTTCTTT
TRBV7-9	.	TRBJ1-2	.	CASSPSPNYGYTF	TGTGCCAGCAGCCCAAGCCCGAACTATGGCTACACCTTC
TRBV18	.	TRBJ1-5	.	CASSYSNSNQPQHF	TGTGCCAGCTCATACAGTAATAGCAATCAGCCCCAGCATTTT
TRBV11-2	.	TRBJ2-7	TRBD1	CASSQPGQGADEQYF	TGTGCCAGCAGTCAACCGGGACAGGGGGCCGACGAGCAGTACTTC
TRBV2	.	TRBJ1-2	.	CASTATAGALGGYTF	TGTGCCAGCACCGCAACCGCAGGGGCCCTTGGTGGCTACACCTTC
TRBV18	.	TRBJ2-5	.	CASSPQRGTETQYF	TGTGCCAGCTCACCCCAGAGGGGGACGGAGACCCAGTACTTC
TRBV7-9	.	TRBJ2-5	.	CASSPWLETQYF	TGTGCCAGCAGCCCTTGGCTGGAGACCCAGTACTTC
TRBV6-5	.	TRBJ1-1	TRBD1	CASSYSTGAGTEAFF	TGTGCCAGCAGTTACTCGACAGGGGCGGGGACTGAAGCTTTCTTT
TRBV3-1/TRBV3-2	.	TRBJ2-2	TRBD2	CARSGWGGSTGELFF	TGTGCCCGCAGCGGGTGGGGGGGATCCACCGGGGAGCTGTTTTTT
TRBV21-1	.	TRBJ2-7	.	CASTLDRSSYEQYF	TGTGCCAGCACCCTGGACAGAAGCTCCTACGAGCAGTACTTC
TRBV11-1	.	TRBJ1-1	.	CASSFLRTEAFF	TGTGCCAGCAGCTTCTTGCGAACTGAAGCTTTCTTT
TRBV9	.	TRBJ1-1	TRBD1	CASSEDRGRRAFF	TGTGCCAGCAGCGAAGACAGGGGGCGACGGGCTTTCTTT
TRBV7-3	.	TRBJ2-7	TRBD2	CASSLGGMAYEQYF	TGTGCCAGCAGCTTGGGGGGGATGGCCTACGAGCAGTACTTC
TRBV27	.	TRBJ1-6	TRBD1	CASSGWTGDVSPLHF	TGTGCCAGCAGTGGGTGGACAGGGGACGTTTCACCCCTCCACTTT
TRBV6-5	.	TRBJ2-7	.	CASSYSPDTNEQYF	TGTGCCAGCAGTTACTCGCCAGATACCAACGAGCAGTACTTC
TRBV6-6	.	TRBJ2-7	.	CASSYSSIEQYF	TGTGCCAGCAGTTACTCTTCCATTGAGCAGTACTTC
TRBV6-5	.	TRBJ2-7	.	CASSYQAQRAGEQYF	TGTGCCAGCAGTTACCAGGCTCAACGGGCGGGCGAGCAGTACTTC
TRBV15	.	TRBJ1-1	.	CATSRNAGDTEAFF	TGTGCCACCAGCAGAAACGCAGGGGACACTGAAGCTTTCTTT
TRBV1	.	TRBJ2-5	.	CTSSQEATSGGEIETQYF	TGCACCAGCAGCCAAGAGGCTACCAGCGGGGGGGAGATAGAGACCCAGTACTTC
TRBV6-5	.	TRBJ1-2	.	CATTGYYGYTF	TGTGCCACTACGGGATACTATGGCTACACCTTC
TRBV3-1/TRBV3-2	.	TRBJ1-2	.	CASSQSISANYGYTF	TGTGCCAGCAGCCAATCGATATCAGCTAACTATGGCTACACCTTC
TRBV11-3	.	TRBJ2-2	.	CASSSSPGSGELFF	TGTGCCAGCAGCTCTTCTCCCGGGTCCGGGGAGCTGTTTTTT
TRBV3-1/TRBV3-2	.	TRBJ2-1	TRBD2	CASSWTSEGTNEQFF	TGTGCCAGCAGTTGGACTAGCGAGGGGACCAATGAGCAGTTCTTC
TRBV28	.	TRBJ1-5	TRBD1	CASSLPGQLNQPQHF	TGTGCCAGCAGTTTACCGGGACAGCTTAATCAGCCCCAGCATTTT
TRBV15	.	TRBJ1-1	TRBD1	CATSSPGGWTGRGTEAFF	TGTGCCACCAGCAGTCCGGGGGGTTGGACAGGGAGGGGGACTGAAGCTTTCTTT
TRBV6-5	.	TRBJ1-2	TRBD1	CASSPDRDLYGYTF	TGTGCCAGCAGTCCGGACAGGGACTTATATGGCTACACCTTC
TRBV3-1/TRBV3-2	.	TRBJ2-3	.	CATTNRGGSDTQYF	TGTGCCACAACAAACAGGGGAGGATCAGATACGCAGTATTTT
TRBV30	.	TRBJ2-5	TRBD1	CAWSVGGLQETQYF	TGTGCCTGGAGTGTAGGGGGCCTCCAAGAGACCCAGTACTTC
TRBV15	.	TRBJ1-2	.	CATSRDDSRSYGYTF	TGTGCCACCAGCAGAGATGATAGCAGATCCTATGGCTACACCTTC
TRBV7-8	.	TRBJ1-3	TRBD1	CASSLGDRVGSGNTIYF	TGTGCCAGCAGCTTAGGGGACAGGGTTGGCTCTGGAAACACCATATATTTT
TRBV9	.	TRBJ2-4	TRBD1	CASSVDAGQGKRAKNIQYF	TGTGCCAGCAGCGTAGATGCGGGACAGGGTAAGAGGGCCAAAAACATTCAGTACTTC
TRBV3-1/TRBV3-2	.	TRBJ1-5	.	CASSQTAPGQPQHF	TGTGCCAGCAGCCAAACAGCCCCCGGCCAGCCCCAGCATTTT
TRBV2	.	TRBJ2-1	TRBD2	CASSEMSSGNNEQFF	TGTGCCAGCAGTGAAATGTCTAGCGGGAACAATGAGCAGTTCTTC
TRBV28	.	TRBJ2-7	TRBD2	CASSLASGGAYEQYF	TGTGCCAGCAGTTTGGCTAGCGGGGGGGCCTACGAGCAGTACTTC
TRBV5-4	.	TRBJ2-1	TRBD1	CASSTRQGRSYNEQFF	TGTGCCAGCAGCACAAGACAGGGCAGGTCCTACAATGAGCAGTTCTTC
TRBV5-1	once	TRBJ1-2	.	CASSLPGGLAYGYTF	TGCGCCAGCAGCTTGCCCGGGGGGCTGGCCTATGGCTACACCTTC
TRBV6-5	.	TRBJ1-1	.	CASSSQGPNTEAFF	TGTGCCAGCAGTTCCCAGGGGCCGAACACTGAAGCTTTCTTT
TRBV7-9	.	TRBJ1-1	.	CASSLVEVAEAFF	TGTGCCAGCAGCTTAGTCGAGGTGGCTGAAGCTTTCTTT
TRBV5-1	.	TRBJ2-3	.	CASSGGGNTDTQYF	TGCGCCAGCAGCGGTGGGGGGAACACAGATACGCAGTATTTT
TRBV9	.	TRBJ2-1	TRBD2	CASSVGLAGNYNEQFF	TGTGCCAGCAGCGTAGGCCTAGCGGGGAACTACAATGAGCAGTTCTTC
TRBV6-5	.	TRBJ1-6	.	CASSYSRVSYNSPLHF	TGTGCCAGCAGTTATAGCCGGGTTAGCTATAATTCACCCCTCCACTTT
TRBV7-6	.	TRBJ1-1	.	CASSLGPWQGGNTEAFF	TGTGCCAGCAGCTTAGGACCATGGCAGGGCGGGAACACTGAAGCTTTCTTT
TRBV28	.	TRBJ1-4	TRBD1	CASSLWDRSTQESEKLFF	TGTGCCAGCAGTTTGTGGGACAGGTCAACCCAGGAGAGTGAAAAACTGTTTTTT
TRBV12-3/TRBV12-4	.	TRBJ1-1	.	CASSLALNTEAFF	TGTGCCAGCAGTTTAGCACTTAACACTGAAGCTTTCTTT
TRBV11-1	many	TRBJ2-2	TRBD2	CASSASSGGELFF	TGTGCCAGCAGCGCTTCTAGCGGCGGGGAGCTGTTTTTT
TRBV6-1	.	TRBJ2-1	TRBD2	CASSDYPGLAGNNEQFF	TGTGCCAGCAGTGACTATCCGGGACTAGCGGGGAACAATGAGCAGTTCTTC
TRBV29-1	.	TRBJ1-2	.	CSVVVQGQYGYTF	TGCAGCGTTGTAGTCCAGGGGCAATATGGCTACACCTTC
TRBV7-8	.	TRBJ1-5	.	CASSLGGGNQPQHF	TGTGCCAGCAGCTTAGGCGGGGGGAATCAGCCCCAGCATTTT
TRBV7-9	.	TRBJ2-1	.	CASSLPSTPTIYNEQFF	TGTGCCAGCAGCTTACCATCGACTCCTACGATCTACAATGAGCAGTTCTTC
TRBV24-1	few	TRBJ1-2	TRBD1	CATSARQGSYGYTF	TGTGCCACCAGTGCCCGACAGGGCTCCTATGGCTACACCTTC
TRBV9	.	TRBJ2-3	.	CASSAQVADTQYF	TGTGCCAGCAGCGCCCAGGTGGCAGATACGCAGTATTTT
TRBV6-5	once	TRBJ2-5	TRBD1	CASSWPGQGETQYF	TGTGCCAGCAGTTGGCCGGGACAGGGAGAGACCCAGTACTTC